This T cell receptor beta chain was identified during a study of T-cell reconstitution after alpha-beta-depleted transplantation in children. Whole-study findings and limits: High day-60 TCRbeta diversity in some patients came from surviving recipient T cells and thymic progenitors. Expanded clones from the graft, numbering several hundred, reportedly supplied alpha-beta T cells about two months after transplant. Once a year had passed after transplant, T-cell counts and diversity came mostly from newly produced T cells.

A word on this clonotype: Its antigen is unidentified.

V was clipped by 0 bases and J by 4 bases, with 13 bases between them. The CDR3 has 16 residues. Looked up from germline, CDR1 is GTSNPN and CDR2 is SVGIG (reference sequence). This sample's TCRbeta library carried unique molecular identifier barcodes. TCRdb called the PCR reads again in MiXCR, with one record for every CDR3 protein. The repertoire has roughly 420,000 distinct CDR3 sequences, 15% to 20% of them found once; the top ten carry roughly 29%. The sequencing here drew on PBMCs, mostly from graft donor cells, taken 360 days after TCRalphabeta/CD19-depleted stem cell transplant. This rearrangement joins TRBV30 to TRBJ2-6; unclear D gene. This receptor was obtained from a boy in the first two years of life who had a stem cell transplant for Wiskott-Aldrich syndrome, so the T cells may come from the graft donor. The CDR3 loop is CAWSVQSTLGANVLTF. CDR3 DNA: TGTGCCTGGAGTGTACAATCCACTCTGGGGGCCAACGTCCTGACTTTC.